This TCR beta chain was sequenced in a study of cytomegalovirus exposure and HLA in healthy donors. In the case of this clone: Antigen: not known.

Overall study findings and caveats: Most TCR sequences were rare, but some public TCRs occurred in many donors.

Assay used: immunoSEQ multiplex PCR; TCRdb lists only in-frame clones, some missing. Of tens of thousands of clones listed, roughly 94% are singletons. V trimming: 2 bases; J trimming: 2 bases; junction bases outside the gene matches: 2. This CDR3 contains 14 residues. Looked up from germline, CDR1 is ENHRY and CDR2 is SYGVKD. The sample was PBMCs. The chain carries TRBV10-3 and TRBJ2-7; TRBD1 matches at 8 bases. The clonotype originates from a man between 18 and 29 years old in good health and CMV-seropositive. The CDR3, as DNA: TGTGCCATCAGTGAGGTGGACAGGGCCTACGAGCAGTACTTC. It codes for CAISEVDRAYEQYF.